A single sample is the source of the 11 T cell receptor beta chains below, sequenced in a study of Graves' ophthalmopathy and Graves' hyperthyroidism. RNA transcripts were the source from which TCR beta CDR3 regions were amplified. First-round RT-PCR used HTBI primers; second-round multiplex PCR followed. TCRdb recomputed calls from the multiplex PCR reads with MiXCR, one row per CDR3 protein. The sample lists over a million distinct CDR3 sequences, less than 45% seen once, with roughly 11% in the top ten. Material for sequencing was peripheral blood or thyroid tissue (not recorded which). These receptors all stem from an adult man with Graves' hyperthyroidism.

The sample holds many counts of this clonotype. The rearrangement links TRBV12-3 or TRBV12-4 to TRBJ2-5; D call uncertain. The CDR3 sequence is 14 residues long. Deletions cut 3 bases from V and 4 bases from J, with 12 bases between. The CDR3: CASSFTSSAETQYF. The DNA for the CDR3 is TGTGCCAGCAGTTTCACGTCGTCAGCAGAGACCCAGTACTTC.

This clonotype was counted many times. The rearrangement links TRBV7-2 to TRBJ1-4; possibly TRBD1 for D (5 bases). The germline gives CDR1 SGHTA, CDR2 FQGNSA. This CDR3 has 15 amino acids. Between the trimmed V and J ends, which lost 2 bases and 7 bases, there was a span of 14 bases. This chain's CDR3 is CASSLSSGRGEKLFF. CDR3 bases: TGTGCCAGCAGCTTATCGTCAGGGAGGGGTGAAAAACTGTTTTTT.

This clonotype occurred a few times. The genes are TRBV6-5 and TRBJ1-2; 9 bases are shared with TRBD1. J gave up 6 bases and V 4 bases, and 9 bases lay outside the gene matches. This CDR3 is 15 amino acids long. CDR1 and CDR2 (germline): MNHEY, SVGAGI. The CDR3 here is CASSLLGQGEDGYTF. The CDR3 nucleotides read TGTGCCAGCAGTTTGCTGGGACAGGGAGAAGATGGCTACACCTTC.

This clonotype was seen repeatedly, ten times or more. V gene TRBV9 combines with J gene TRBJ2-5, with 11 bases lining up with TRBD2. This CDR3 has 15 amino acids. V lost 1 base to trimming and J lost 2 bases; unmatched junction nucleotides: 1. Germline assignment: CDR1 SGDLS and CDR2 YYNGEE. The DNA of the CDR3 is TGTGCCAGCAGCGTACGGACTAGCGGGCAAGAGACCCAGTACTTC. Protein: CASSVRTSGQETQYF.

The table lists this clonotype with many counts. J is TRBJ2-2 and V is TRBV15; D remains ambiguous. The CDR3 contains 14 residues. The V end was cut by 0 bases, the J end by 7 bases, with 9 bases between. The germline CDR1 and CDR2 sequences are LNHNV and YYDKDF (reference sequence). The CDR3 region is CATSRDRPNGELFF. CDR3 nucleotide sequence: TGTGCCACCAGCAGAGATCGGCCCAACGGGGAGCTGTTTTTT.

In its sample, this clonotype was seen once. J is TRBJ1-5 and V is TRBV20-1; D perhaps matches TRBD1 (5 bases). The ends were cut back, 8 bases at V and 5 bases at J, with 19 bases in the middle. The germline V gene encodes CDR1 DFQATT and CDR2 SNEGSKA (reference sequence). The CDR3 contains 14 residues. This CDR3 is CSLFRDLRDQPQHF. The CDR3 coding sequence is TGCAGTTTATTCCGGGACTTGCGGGATCAGCCCCAGCATTTT.

This clonotype was found once. CDR3 loop: CASSARGGRVETQYF. The DNA for the CDR3 is TGTGCCAGCAGTGCTAGAGGGGGCAGGGTGGAGACCCAGTACTTC. The rearrangement uses TRBV2 and TRBJ2-5, with 7 bases lining up with TRBD1. Germline CDR1 reads SNHLY; CDR2 reads FYNNEI. The trim removed 4 bases at V and 5 bases at J, leaving 10 bases unmatched. The CDR3 extends over 15 amino acids. The variable domain in full, completed from reference TRBV2 and TRBJ2-5, reads EPEVTQTPSHQVTQMGQEVILRCVPISNHLYFYWYRQILGQKVEFLVSFYNNEISEKSEIFDDQFSVERPDGSNFTLKIRSTKLEDSAMYFCASSARGGRVETQYFGPGTRLLVL.

The rearrangement links TRBV7-2 to TRBJ1-5; D might be TRBD1 (6 bases). Germline V gives CDR1 SGHTA, CDR2 FQGNSA. V shed 5 bases and J shed 6 bases, with 29 bases lying between them. The CDR3 contains 19 residues. The CDR3 protein is CASSLVGGRAGQLLQPQHF. Here the CDR3 DNA reads TGTGCCAGCAGCCTGGTCGGCGGCCGTGCCGGACAGCTTCTTCAGCCCCAGCATTTT.

This clonotype was observed many times. DNA of the CDR3: TGTGCCAGCAGCTTACTCGGCAGCCCGACCCAGTACTTC. Translation gives CASSLLGSPTQYF. V and J are TRBV7-3 and TRBJ2-5; D unclear. This CDR3 comprises 13 residues. Deletions cut 2 bases from V and 7 bases from J, with 11 bases between. Germline values: CDR1 SGHTA, CDR2 FQGTGA. Drawing the rest from reference TRBV7-3 and TRBJ2-5, the complete variable domain is GAGVSQTPSNKVTEKGKYVELRCDPISGHTALYWYRQSLGQGPEFLIYFQGTGAADDSGLPNDRFFAVRPEGSVSTLKIQRTERGDSAVYLCASSLLGSPTQYFGPGTRLLVL.

The chain uses TRBV29-1 and TRBJ2-6; D ambiguous. This CDR3 region has 14 residues. Per germline, CDR1 SQVTM and CDR2 ANQGSEA. V was shortened by 3 bases and J by 2 bases, with 8 bases between the two germline ends. The CDR3 DNA reads as TGCAGCGTTGAGGTTGGGGCTGGGGCCAACGTCCTGACTTTC. Its protein is CSVEVGAGANVLTF.

The CDR3: CAIGGGGGPMGTEAFF. For the CDR3, the DNA is TGTGCCATCGGGGGCGGGGGTGGACCGATGGGGACTGAAGCTTTCTTT. The chain recombines TRBV10-3 with TRBJ1-1; D is possibly TRBD1 (6 bases). CDR3 size: 16 residues. Germline V CDR1 and CDR2: ENHRY, SYGVKD. Trimming left V 8 bases short and J 5 bases short, with 24 bases between.